The 9 T cell receptor beta chains given below trace back to one sample, sequenced in a study of brain T cells in children with intractable seizures. The data were produced by immunoSEQ multiplex PCR, yet TCRdb's version contains in-frame clones alone and is incomplete. The sample lists about 350,000 clones; about 93% were seen once. Time point defined: blood from clinic visit 5 months post-surgery; TSC patient then seizure free. Here the sequenced sample was peripheral blood, taken 4 to 5 months after surgery. All receptors come from a boy in the first two years of life with tuberous sclerosis and intractable seizures.

The chain employs TRBV5-1 and TRBJ2-3; no firm D call. The V and J ends lost 4 bases and 6 bases respectively, with 9 bases between them. Germline-derived CDR1 and CDR2 are SGHRS and YFSETQ. The CDR3 runs to 12 residues. The CDR3 DNA reads TGCGCCAGCAGCGAGGATTTGGATACGCAGTATTTT. Protein product: CASSEDLDTQYF.

The chain is built from TRBV7-8 and TRBJ2-3; 9 bases match TRBD1. V was pared by 5 bases and J by 0 bases, with 9 bases of the junction left unmatched. Germline lookup yields CDR1 SGHVS and CDR2 FQNEAQ. CDR3 size: 17 residues. The CDR3, as DNA: TGTGCCAGCAGCACCACCCGGACAGGGGCAAGCACAGATACGCAGTATTTT. Its protein is CASSTTRTGASTDTQYF.

This clone was seen just once. The V gene is TRBV19, the J gene TRBJ1-4; no definite D call. CDR1 is LNHDA, CDR2 SQIVND, per germline (reference sequence). Trimming removed 1 base at V and 5 bases at J, with 11 bases between. The CDR3 runs 15 residues. CDR3 nucleotides: TGTGCCAGTAGTATAGGTACAGAAACGAATGAAAAACTGTTTTTT. It specifies CASSIGTETNEKLFF.

The CDR3 DNA is TGTGCCAGCCCAGAGCGGGGGGGCCCCTACAATGAGCAGTTCTTC. Encoded protein: CASPERGGPYNEQFF. This sequence joins TRBV2 and TRBJ2-1; 10 nucleotides agree with TRBD2. The CDR3 length is 15 residues. Germline loops: CDR1 SNHLY, CDR2 FYNNEI. Trimming cost V 8 bases and J 2 bases; bases outside gene matches: 6. Combining the CDR3 with reference TRBV2 and TRBJ2-1 gives the whole variable domain EPEVTQTPSHQVTQMGQEVILRCVPISNHLYFYWYRQILGQKVEFLVSFYNNEISEKSEIFDDQFSVERPDGSNFTLKIRSTKLEDSAMYFCASPERGGPYNEQFFGPGTRLTVL.

The J gene is TRBJ1-1, the V gene TRBV2; D gene uncertain. Trimming took off 11 bases at V and 4 bases at J, with 17 bases between the two ends. The CDR3 runs 13 residues. The germline V gene has CDR1 SNHLY and CDR2 FYNNEI. CDR3 bases: TGTGCCGGTTCGCGTGACGGGGTCACTGAAGCTTTCTTT. It yields the protein CAGSRDGVTEAFF.

This clone was detected once. V and J are TRBV30 and TRBJ1-2; D remains unclear. V was clipped by 2 bases and J by 5 bases, with 15 bases between them. The CDR3 has 14 residues. CDR1 GTSNPN and CDR2 SVGIG come from the germline V gene (reference sequence). The CDR3 DNA reads TGTGCCTGGAGTTTTCTAGCGGCAGGTTATGGCTACACCTTC. Translating gives CAWSFLAAGYGYTF. Filled out from reference TRBV30 and TRBJ1-2, the complete variable domain reads SQTIHQWPATLVQPVGSPLSLECTVEGTSNPNLYWYRQAAGRGLQLLFYSVGIGQISSEVPQNLSASRPQDRQFILSSKKLLLSDSGFYLCAWSFLAAGYGYTFGSGTRLTVV.

This chain connects TRBV15 to TRBJ1-5; D uncertain. V lost 3 bases to trimming and J lost 2 bases, with 17 bases between them. From germline, CDR1 is LNHNV and CDR2 YYDKDF (reference sequence). This CDR3 contains 17 residues. CDR3 nucleotides: TGTGCCACCAGCAGGGATACTGACATACGGGGCAATCAGCCCCAGCATTTT. It specifies CATSRDTDIRGNQPQHF.

The J gene is TRBJ2-5, the V gene TRBV27; the match to TRBD1 covers 9 bases. With V trimmed by 6 bases and J by 4 bases, 9 bases remained unmatched. The CDR3 has 15 residues. The germline V gene encodes CDR1 MNHEY and CDR2 SMNVEV (reference sequence). The CDR3 spells CASSPGTGQRETQYF. In DNA, the CDR3 is TGTGCCAGCAGCCCCGGGACAGGGCAGAGAGAGACCCAGTACTTC.

This chain links TRBV6-1 with TRBJ2-1; possibly TRBD2 for D (5 bases). Germline loops: CDR1 MNHNS, CDR2 SASEGT. The CDR3 runs 16 residues. V was pared by 3 bases and J by 0 bases, with 12 bases between. CDR3 loop: CASSERSADSYNEQFF. For the CDR3, the DNA is TGTGCCAGCAGTGAGCGTAGCGCCGACTCCTACAATGAGCAGTTCTTC.